This T cell receptor beta chain was recorded in a study of blood T cell repertoires in COVID-19. Study information: Samples taken during acute and convalescent COVID-19 were collected in the United States, Italy and Spain. The cDNA or gDNA used as material had been derived from T cells, B-cell-depleted T cells, or PBMCs.

Authors' methods: Estimates of nucleated cell counts were drawn from the amplification of reference gene primers. TCRdb keeps only in-frame clones here, not all; method: immunoSEQ multiplex PCR. Clone size and V and J calls were adopted from that table, with D and trimming inferred from the DNA. This table has about 50,000 clones, roughly 91% appearing once. The CDR3 extends over 12 amino acids. V was shortened by 6 bases and J by 1 base, with 6 bases between the two germline ends. From germline, CDR1 is SNHLY and CDR2 FYNNEI. The origin of this receptor is a human donor in a cohort sampled during active COVID-19. The V call is TRBV2, the J call TRBJ1-2; a possible D gene is TRBD1 (5 bases). The sequenced sample consisted of peripheral blood. The CDR3 nucleotides are TGTGCCAGCAGGACAGTTAACTATGGCTACACCTTC. Translation: CASRTVNYGYTF.